The 22 T cell receptor beta chains presented below share a single source sample, sequenced in a study of CD8 T cells in ankylosing spondylitis. One entry per CDR3 protein results from TCRdb running MiXCR on the 5' RACE reads. This sample has around 130,000 distinct CDR3 sequences, with 9.3% found just once. Sequencing used blood, either unsorted or a sorted T cell fraction (not recorded which). The source is a male donor with ankylosing spondylitis or in good health (not recorded which).

The J gene is TRBJ2-7, the V gene TRBV21-1; whether TRBD2, the table's D call, matches the DNA was not checked. TRBV21-1 is designated a pseudogene. The CDR3 sequence is 20 residues long. The CDR3 loop reads CASSKKVRTSGKFSPYEQYF. CDR3 nucleotide sequence: TGTGCCAGCAGCAAAAAGGTTAGGACTAGCGGGAAATTTTCTCCCTACGAGCAGTACTTC.

This clonotype occurred many times. The V gene is TRBV29-1, the J gene TRBJ2-7; 7 bases align to TRBD2. With 4 bases clipped from V and 4 bases from J, the junction kept 7 bases outside the gene matches. The V gene's germline CDR1 is SQVTM and CDR2 ANQGSEA. The CDR3 sequence is 13 residues long. CDR3 sequence: CSVVGGSVYEQYF. In nucleotides, the CDR3 is TGCAGCGTTGTGGGCGGGAGTGTGTACGAGCAGTACTTC.

Many counts were recorded for this clonotype. This chain links TRBV15 with TRBJ2-3; 16 bases map to TRBD2. V was clipped by 3 bases and J by 1 base; unmatched bases: 4. This CDR3 region has 18 residues. Germline lookup yields CDR1 LNHNV and CDR2 YYDKDF (reference sequence). In DNA, the CDR3 is TGTGCCACCAGCAGCGGGACTAGCGGGAGGGCCGGCACAGATACGCAGTATTTT. Its translation is CATSSGTSGRAGTDTQYF.

The chain links TRBV20-1 to TRBJ2-1, with 14 nucleotides matching TRBD2. V dropped 5 bases and J dropped 8; count of bases not matched to a gene: 8. CDR3 length equals 15 residues. The V gene's germline CDR1 is DFQATT and CDR2 SNEGSKA (reference sequence). In DNA, the CDR3 is TGCAGTGCTCGTAGACTAGCGGGAGGGCCCCATGAGCAGTTCTTC. It codes for CSARRLAGGPHEQFF.

This clonotype was found many times. The CDR3 sequence: CSAGDTYSFQETQYF. Written as DNA, the CDR3 is TGCAGTGCTGGGGACACCTACTCCTTTCAAGAGACCCAGTACTTC. The rearrangement links TRBV20-1 to TRBJ2-5, with a tentative D call TRBD1 (6 bases). There are 15 residues in the CDR3. CDR1 is DFQATT and CDR2 is SNEGSKA in the germline V gene (reference sequence). V was pared by 5 bases and J by 2 bases, with 18 bases between.

Ten or more counts support this clonotype. This rearrangement joins TRBV12-3 or TRBV12-4 to TRBJ2-7; perhaps TRBD1 as D (5 bases). The CDR3 spans 12 residues. V was shortened by 1 base and J by 4 bases, with 5 bases between the two germline ends. CDR3 DNA sequence: TGTGCCAGCAGTTTAGGACAGTACGAGCAGTACTTC. As protein: CASSLGQYEQYF.

This clonotype showed up many times. The gene calls are TRBV9 and TRBJ2-1, with 8 bases identical to TRBD2. Germline CDR1 and CDR2: SGDLS and YYNGEE. V dropped 0 bases and J dropped 5; count of bases not matched to a gene: 4. The CDR3 length is 15 residues. CDR3 nucleotides: TGTGCCAGCAGCGTAGTGGTAGCGGGACACAATGAGCAGTTCTTC. Residues: CASSVVVAGHNEQFF.

Notes on this clonotype: A much bigger clone sits one base away, suggesting this may be a read error. CDR3 bases: TGCAGTGTTCGAAGACAGGGGGCTTGGGAGACCCAGTACTTC. This gives the protein CSVRRQGAWETQYF. V usage is TRBV20-1 and J usage is TRBJ2-5, with 10 bases lining up with TRBD1. After removal of 7 bases from V and 5 bases from J, the junction contained 10 bases not matched to a gene. Germline-derived CDR1 and CDR2 are DFQATT and SNEGSKA (reference sequence). The CDR3 consists of 14 residues.

This clonotype was seen at least ten times. The V call is TRBV6-2 or TRBV6-3, the J call TRBJ2-7; 11 bases are a match to TRBD1. This CDR3 comprises 13 residues. The trim removed 10 bases at V and 1 base at J, leaving 3 bases unmatched. Germline CDR1 MNHEY, CDR2 SVGEGT. The CDR3, as DNA: TGTGCCACAGGACAGGGGGCATCCTACGAGCAGTACTTC. This sequence encodes CATGQGASYEQYF.

This clonotype was found many times. V usage is TRBV6-5 and J usage is TRBJ2-7, with 9 bases that match TRBD2. The CDR3 is 16 residues long. The junction had 9 bases not matched to a gene; V was cut back by 4 bases and J by 2 bases. In germline, CDR1 is MNHEY, CDR2 SVGAGI. The CDR3 DNA reads as TGTGCCAGCAGTTCTCGGGCTAGCGGGACTGCCTACGAGCAGTACTTC. It specifies CASSSRASGTAYEQYF.

This clonotype showed up many times. V gene TRBV10-3 combines with J gene TRBJ2-7; TRBD1 or TRBD2 may be the D gene (5 bases each). Germline V gene data show CDR1 as ENHRY and CDR2 as SYGVKD. This CDR3 comprises 14 residues. Trimming removed 6 bases at V and 5 bases at J, with 17 bases between. CDR3 amino acids: CAIRTRDGLDEQYF. The CDR3 DNA reads TGTGCCATCAGGACACGGGACGGGTTGGACGAGCAGTACTTC.

This clonotype was counted at least ten times. The chain recombines TRBV9 with TRBJ2-1; 7 bases line up with TRBD2. The length of the CDR3 is 14 residues. With V trimmed by 0 bases and J by 4 bases, 1 base remained unmatched. Germline V gives CDR1 SGDLS, CDR2 YYNGEE. The CDR3 sequence is CASSVASGYNEQFF. The CDR3 region has the DNA TGTGCCAGCAGCGTAGCTAGCGGATACAATGAGCAGTTCTTC. Supplemented by reference TRBV9 and TRBJ2-1, the full variable domain reads DSGVTQTPKHLITATGQRVTLRCSPRSGDLSVYWYQQSLDQGLQFLIQYYNGEERAKGNILERFSAQQFPDLHSELNLSSLELGDSALYFCASSVASGYNEQFFGPGTRLTVL.

This clonotype was recorded at least ten times. The chain has TRBV20-1 and TRBJ2-3; a possible D gene is TRBD1 (6 bases). The V gene's germline CDR1 is DFQATT and CDR2 SNEGSKA (reference sequence). Trimming removed 1 base at V and 0 bases at J, with 11 bases between. CDR3 length: 15 amino acids. CDR3 nucleotides: TGCAGTGCTAGAGTGACAGGCCCTAGCACAGATACGCAGTATTTT. This translates into CSARVTGPSTDTQYF.

Ten or more counts support this clonotype. The chain couples TRBV12-3 or TRBV12-4 to TRBJ1-3; D is perhaps TRBD1 (5 bases). CDR3 size: 16 residues. V was shortened by 6 bases and J by 0 bases, with 15 bases between the two germline ends. DNA of the CDR3: TGTGCCAGCAGCCGCGGAGGGACCCTCTCTGGAAACACCATATATTTT. Translated, it gives CASSRGGTLSGNTIYF.

A single count supports this clonotype. The chain has TRBV9 and TRBJ2-2, with 7 bases matching TRBD2. The germline CDR1 and CDR2 sequences are SGDLS and YYNGEE. V dropped 0 bases and J dropped 4; count of bases not matched to a gene: 6. This CDR3 spans 16 amino acids. The CDR3 loop reads CASSVEPTSRTGELFF. The CDR3 nucleotides are TGTGCCAGCAGCGTAGAGCCGACTAGCCGCACCGGGGAGCTGTTTTTT.

This clonotype has a count of ten or more. This sequence joins TRBV6-1 and TRBJ2-7; 9 nucleotides align to TRBD1. V gave up 6 bases and J gave up 1 base; unmatched junction bases: 10. The CDR3 totals 16 residues. Germline V CDR1 and CDR2: MNHNS, SASEGT. CDR3 DNA sequence: TGTGCCAGCAGCCGAACACAGGGGGCATCATCCTACGAGCAGTACTTC. It translates to CASSRTQGASSYEQYF.

In its sample, this clonotype was seen many times. The genes are TRBV5-1 and TRBJ2-2; 10 bases align to TRBD2. The CDR3 totals 15 residues. With V trimmed by 0 bases and J by 5 bases, 1 base remained unmatched. Germline-derived CDR1 and CDR2 are SGHRS and YFSETQ. CDR3 region: CASSLVGLATGELFF. The CDR3 nucleotides are TGCGCCAGCAGCTTGGTGGGACTAGCGACCGGGGAGCTGTTTTTT.

This clonotype was detected ten times or more. This chain uses TRBV20-1 with TRBJ2-1; the match to TRBD2 covers 10 bases. With 5 bases clipped from V and 6 bases from J, the junction kept 4 bases outside the gene matches. This CDR3 is 13 amino acids long. Germline CDR1 and CDR2: DFQATT and SNEGSKA (reference sequence). CDR3 DNA: TGCAGTGCTCTAGCGGGAGTTATCAATGAGCAGTTCTTC. This sequence encodes CSALAGVINEQFF.

This clonotype was seen ten or more times. The V gene is TRBV20-1, the J gene TRBJ2-5; D not resolved. The CDR3 is 10 amino acids. V lost 5 bases to trimming and J lost 10 bases, with 11 bases between them. Per germline, CDR1 DFQATT and CDR2 SNEGSKA (reference sequence). The CDR3 DNA reads TGCAGTGCTTCCCGGATTCTCCAGTACTTC. It yields the protein CSASRILQYF.

This clonotype was recorded many times. CDR3 coding DNA: TGTGCCAGCAGTGAATCGTTGGGCAGGACCAAAGAGACCCAGTACTTC. Amino acid sequence: CASSESLGRTKETQYF. V usage is TRBV6-1 and J usage is TRBJ2-5; no clear D. V dropped 2 bases and J dropped 3 bases, with 16 bases sitting between them. The CDR3 contains 16 residues. The germline gives CDR1 MNHNS, CDR2 SASEGT.

This clonotype was observed many times. This rearrangement joins TRBV20-1 to TRBJ2-4; a weak D match, TRBD1 (6 bases). The CDR3 has 15 residues. V lost 0 bases, J lost 1 base, and 10 bases lay in between. Germline CDR1 DFQATT, CDR2 SNEGSKA (reference sequence). CDR3 nucleotide sequence: TGCAGTGCTAGAGAACCAGGGGAGGCCAAAAACATTCAGTACTTC. Its protein is CSAREPGEAKNIQYF.

This clonotype was seen ten or more times. The chain employs TRBV7-6 and TRBJ1-5; possible D gene TRBD1, 5 bases. CDR1 and CDR2 (germline): SGHVS, FNYEAQ. The CDR3 consists of 16 residues. V was trimmed by 5 bases and J by 4 bases, leaving 18 bases between them. The chain's CDR3 is CASSPHSGGENQPQHF. Here the CDR3 DNA reads TGTGCCAGCAGCCCCCATTCCGGGGGAGAAAATCAGCCCCAGCATTTT.